Listed below are T cell receptor beta chains from one sample, sequenced in a study of T cell responses to AZD1222 COVID-19 vaccine. Profiling relied on immunoSEQ multiplex PCR, and the TCRdb table lists in-frame clones only, not all of them. The sample has around 130,000 clones, roughly nine tenths seen once. The source was peripheral blood, collected 28 days after the second dose of the MenACWY control vaccine. The receptors were gathered from an adult who received the MenACWY meningococcal vaccine as a control. Each CDR3 is given without its conserved first and last residue. The order of the fields is clone size, V gene, CDR3 length, J gene, CDR3 protein. Only part of the rows carry a size: once, few, many, or a class if the clone is expanded.

few	TRBV5-1	11	TRBJ1-2	ASGEGRERGYT
NA	TRBV27	14	TRBJ1-3	ASSSHRHRSGNTIY
once	TRBV11-1	11	TRBJ2-7	ASSQDRGSVQY
NA	TRBV7-9	14	TRBJ2-6	ASSRTGGPGANVLT
NA	TRBV24-1	9	TRBJ2-3	ATSGTDTQY
medium-sized	TRBV6-2/TRBV6-3	11	TRBJ2-2	ASSYPGFGELF
NA	TRBV11-2	13	TRBJ1-5	ASSLDRGREQPQH
NA	TRBV9	14	TRBJ1-1	ASSVGGGARPTEAF
few	TRBV7-2	14	TRBJ1-4	ASSLGPGGQNEKLF
NA	TRBV19	13	TRBJ2-1	ASSTRQGKYNEQF
NA	TRBV10-3	12	TRBJ2-5	AISPLGGQETQY
NA	TRBV7-2	15	TRBJ2-1	ASSTGTGFGSYNEQF
NA	TRBV18	16	TRBJ2-1	ASSLIRRTLGDYNEQF
NA	TRBV11-2	13	TRBJ2-3	ASSLAGQDTDTQY
NA	TRBV5-8	12	TRBJ1-1	ASSLDRLNTEAF
NA	TRBV5-1	15	TRBJ1-4	ASAILSSRGPNEKLF
NA	TRBV29-1	10	TRBJ2-1	SRRDGNNEQF
NA	TRBV12-3/TRBV12-4	11	TRBJ2-1	ASSYSGLNEQF
NA	TRBV18	13	TRBJ1-2	ASSPGQIPNYGYT
few	TRBV29-1	10	TRBJ2-7	SVGQGIYEQY
NA	TRBV18	14	TRBJ1-3	ASSPGTATSGNTIY
NA	TRBV27	11	TRBJ1-1	ASSFNRNTEAF
NA	TRBV9	12	TRBJ1-2	ASSATGTDYGYT
NA	TRBV7-8	14	TRBJ2-5	ASSSLTSGGQETQY
NA	TRBV2	13	TRBJ1-6	ASTPYGTINSPLH
once	TRBV5-1	11	TRBJ2-1	ASSFGAFNEQF
NA	TRBV3-1/TRBV3-2	11	TRBJ1-2	ASRPDGVYGYT
few	TRBV2	13	TRBJ1-5	ASSGGGGAYQPQH
NA	TRBV7-9	10	TRBJ2-7	ASSLVAYEQY
NA	TRBV7-2	11	TRBJ1-1	ASSLVSDTEAF